This paragraph covers one T cell receptor beta chain sequence. This sample was included in a study of blood T cell repertoires in COVID-19. Study-wide context: Nucleic acid was either cDNA or gDNA, and it came from T cells, B-cell-depleted T cells, or PBMCs.

The V end was cut by 5 bases, the J end by 10 bases, with 14 bases between. Germline CDR1 reads DFQATT; CDR2 reads SNEGSKA (reference sequence). The CDR3 runs to 11 residues. The method was immunoSEQ multiplex PCR; TCRdb's version includes in-frame clones alone and lacks a portion of them. The data contain around 94,000 clones, about 72% of them seen just once; the ten biggest clones take up about 9%. The TCR comes from a man in his sixties with active or convalescent COVID-19. The chain links TRBV20-1 to TRBJ1-2; a possible D gene is TRBD1 (5 bases). The sample was peripheral blood. CDR3 loop: CSADFGGYYTF. DNA of the CDR3: TGCAGTGCTGATTTCGGGGGGTACTACACCTTC.